This T cell receptor (beta chain) originates from a study of cytomegalovirus exposure and HLA in healthy donors. Study information: A prior study identified 100 million to 130 million unique TCR beta sequences from roughly 180 million T cells.

Of note for this clone: What it binds is unknown.

Notes on the study in general: A missense variant in DCLRE1C was later tied to TCR beta V- and J-gene trimming. Most TCR beta V segments were productive about 87% or about 30% of the time in an earlier analysis.

With 60 Vbeta and 13 Jbeta primers, the PCR was carried out. Clones were read by immunoSEQ multiplex PCR, and TCRdb kept only the in-frame ones, dropping some. Among roughly 120,000 clones listed, about 80% were seen once. Whereas donors were nominally healthy upon sampling, unrecorded immune exposures were probable. The CDR3 length is 16 residues. V lost 2 bases and J lost 0, with 12 bases in between. Germline assignment: CDR1 MNHEY and CDR2 SVGAGI. The receptor was derived from a woman aged 45-65 years in good health and CMV-seropositive. The specimen was PBMCs. V usage is TRBV6-5 and J usage is TRBJ2-3; perhaps TRBD1 as D (5 bases). CDR3 sequence (DNA): TGTGCCAGCAGTTACGGAATAGGACACAGCACAGATACGCAGTATTTT. It yields the protein CASSYGIGHSTDTQYF.